The 2 T cell receptor beta chains below all came from one sample that was sequenced in a study of vaccination and CD4 T cells after COVID-19 (dated by TCRdb to 2021 to 2024). The library was built by means of PCR. Instrument on record: Illumina iSeq 100. DNA from cultured CD4+ T cells was subjected to TCR sequencing with the Oncomine TCR Beta short-read assay at the Johns Hopkins FTIC core. TCRdb cleaned the public reads at Q25 with fastp, built clones with MiXCR and kept in-frame beta chains. For every CDR3 protein sequence, its rows merge into one entry that carries the most common genes and DNA. This sample comprises about 19,000 distinct CDR3 sequences, about 21% of them detected only once. Clones ranked in the top ten supply 7% to 8.5% of the sample. The sample's treatment or condition label, decoded: approximately 10-day PBMC culture with coronavirus spike peptide pools or control peptides (ViraFEST assay).

Their recognized antigens are unknown. The material sequenced was cultured CD4+ T cells from blood. These receptors were obtained from a human donor with COVID-19.

The table lists this clonotype with a few counts. In DNA, the CDR3 is TGCGCCAGCAGCCAAAGCCTCGAGGGGCAGAATTCACCCCTCCACTTT. Its translation: CASSQSLEGQNSPLHF. The chain couples TRBV4-1 to TRBJ1-6, with D perhaps matching TRBD1 (5 bases). The germline V gene has CDR1 MGHRA and CDR2 YSYEKL. V was clipped by 2 bases and J by 7 bases, with 15 bases between them. The CDR3 covers 16 residues.

The chain links TRBV20-1 to TRBJ1-2; 10 bases are a match to TRBD1. With V trimmed by 1 base and J by 6 bases, 8 bases remained unmatched. This CDR3 is built from 15 residues. Germline V gene sequence: CDR1 DFQATT, CDR2 SNEGSKA (reference sequence). This CDR3 reads CSARGIPGTGDGYTF. The CDR3 DNA reads as TGCAGTGCTAGAGGGATCCCCGGGACAGGGGATGGCTACACCTTC.